The 23 T cell receptor beta chains below all came from one sample that was sequenced in a study of blood T cell repertoires in COVID-19. TCRdb keeps only in-frame clones here, not all; method: immunoSEQ multiplex PCR. The sample carries 200,000 to 250,000 clones, approximately 90% recorded once. The specimen was peripheral blood. The receptors come from a woman aged 18 to 35 who had recovered from COVID-19.

This clone has a single count. The chain carries TRBV5-6 and TRBJ2-5; D is perhaps TRBD2 (5 bases). CDR1 and CDR2 from the germline V gene are SGHDT and YYEEEE. Trimming stripped 5 bases from V and 5 bases from J, with 16 bases between. The CDR3 contains 14 residues. CDR3 in amino acids: CASRVRAGGETQYF. DNA of the CDR3: TGTGCCAGCAGGGTTCGTGCGGGTGGGGAGACCCAGTACTTC.

The chain joins TRBV30 to TRBJ1-1; weak D call: TRBD1 (5 bases). The V end was cut by 4 bases, the J end by 10 bases, with 19 bases between. This CDR3 has 13 amino acids. Per the germline V gene, CDR1 is GTSNPN and CDR2 is SVGIG (reference sequence). The CDR3 loop is CAWNIPGKWVAFF. The DNA of the CDR3 is TGTGCCTGGAACATACCAGGGAAATGGGTAGCTTTCTTT.

The V gene is TRBV18, the J gene TRBJ1-2; 9 positions agree with TRBD1. V lost 1 base to trimming and J lost 5 bases; unmatched junction nucleotides: 14. The CDR3 totals 18 residues. Germline V lookup: CDR1 KGHSH, CDR2 LQKENI. The CDR3 sequence: CASSPLMNTGGSRYGYTF. The CDR3 region has the DNA TGTGCCAGCTCACCACTAATGAATACAGGGGGCTCAAGGTATGGCTACACCTTC.

J is TRBJ1-2 and V is TRBV27; 7 bases agree with TRBD1. V shed 3 bases, J shed 8 bases, and the junction held 15 bases outside the gene matches. Germline assignment: CDR1 MNHEY and CDR2 SMNVEV (reference sequence). This CDR3 is built from 16 residues. The chain's CDR3 is CASSFLGDRDYRGYTF. The CDR3 coding sequence is TGTGCCAGCAGTTTCCTTGGGGACAGAGATTACCGGGGCTACACCTTC.

The chain employs TRBV19 and TRBJ2-1; weak D call: TRBD1 (6 bases). Deletions cut 6 bases from V and 0 bases from J, with 9 bases between. CDR3 length: 14 residues. Germline lookup yields CDR1 LNHDA and CDR2 SQIVND (reference sequence). The CDR3 here is CASSDRSSYNEQFF. CDR3 sequence (DNA): TGTGCCAGTAGCGACAGGAGCTCCTACAATGAGCAGTTCTTC.

The chain recombines TRBV11-2 with TRBJ2-7, with 9 bases aligning to TRBD2. Germline loops: CDR1 SGHAT, CDR2 FQNNGV. This CDR3 region has 16 residues. Losses at the gene ends were 5 bases for V and 4 bases for J; bases not matched to a gene: 12. This CDR3 reads CASSPTGREGRYEQYF. CDR3 nucleotide sequence: TGTGCCAGCAGCCCGACTGGGCGGGAGGGCCGGTACGAGCAGTACTTC.

The chain links TRBV4-3 to TRBJ2-7; 13 bases map to TRBD2. There are 17 residues in the CDR3. Germline values: CDR1 LGHNA, CDR2 YSLEER. V gave up 4 bases and J gave up 2 bases; unmatched junction bases: 8. CDR3 residues: CASSPRTSGSQAYEQYF. The CDR3 region has the DNA TGCGCCAGCAGCCCCCGGACTAGCGGGAGTCAAGCCTACGAGCAGTACTTC.

The V call is TRBV30, the J call TRBJ1-6; D is possibly TRBD1 (6 bases). V shed 2 bases and J shed 9 bases, with 8 bases lying between them. This CDR3 has 12 residues. Germline CDR1 and CDR2: GTSNPN and SVGIG (reference sequence). CDR3 in DNA: TGTGCCTGGAGTCGGACAGTTTCACCCCTCCACTTT. The encoded protein is CAWSRTVSPLHF.

Points on this clone: Within the sample, other DNA sequences also encode this same CDR3. The rearrangement links TRBV10-3 to TRBJ1-2, with TRBD1 identical over 9 bases. Per germline, CDR1 ENHRY and CDR2 SYGVKD. The CDR3 totals 14 residues. The J segment lost 5 bases and the V segment lost 0 bases, leaving 1 base of the junction unmatched. The CDR3, as DNA: TGTGCCATCAGTGAGTCGACAGGGGGGTATGGCTACACCTTC. Amino acids: CAISESTGGYGYTF.

The CDR3 sequence is CASSLSRTGGLGETQYF. CDR3 sequence (DNA): TGTGCCAGCAGCTTATCTAGGACAGGGGGTTTGGGAGAGACCCAGTACTTC. The V gene is TRBV7-6, the J gene TRBJ2-5; TRBD1 matches 10 bases. V shed 2 bases and J 4 bases; nucleotides not matched to a gene: 10. In germline, CDR1 is SGHVS, CDR2 FNYEAQ. The CDR3 runs to 17 residues.

This chain connects TRBV2 to TRBJ2-7, with 7 bases fitting TRBD1. Looked up from germline, CDR1 is SNHLY and CDR2 is FYNNEI. There are 19 residues in the CDR3. The J segment lost 4 bases and the V segment lost 4 bases, leaving 22 bases of the junction unmatched. The DNA of the CDR3 is TGTGCCAGCAGTGCCTTTGACCCGGGGACAGCCCTCGTTCTATACGAGCAGTACTTC. The encoded protein is CASSAFDPGTALVLYEQYF.

This clone was picked up one time. DNA of the CDR3: TGTGCCACCCAGGAGGTATACACTGAAGCTTTCTTT. Amino acids: CATQEVYTEAFF. This chain connects TRBV15 to TRBJ1-1; D unresolved. The germline gives CDR1 LNHNV, CDR2 YYDKDF (reference sequence). Trimming shortened V by 8 bases and J by 3 bases, and 10 bases separated the two germline ends. The CDR3 consists of 12 residues. The complete variable domain, with remaining parts taken from reference TRBV15 and TRBJ1-1, reads DAMVIQNPRYQVTQFGKPVTLSCSQTLNHNVMYWYQQKSSQAPKLLFHYYDKDFNNEADTPDNFQSRRPNTSFCFLDIRSPGLGDTAMYLCATQEVYTEAFFGQGTRLTVV.

Notes on this clone: In the same sample, other DNA sequences code for this CDR3. V gene TRBV27 combines with J gene TRBJ2-7; 7 nucleotides agree with TRBD1. Germline V CDR1 and CDR2: MNHEY, SMNVEV (reference sequence). This CDR3 spans 13 amino acids. The junction had 1 base not matched to a gene; V was cut back by 2 bases and J by 3 bases. The CDR3 DNA follows: TGTGCCAGCAGTTTAGCAGGGGGCTACGAGCAGTACTTC. The encoded protein is CASSLAGGYEQYF.

This clone was picked up one time. The chain has TRBV7-2 and TRBJ1-4; 8 nucleotides align to TRBD1. Germline-derived CDR1 and CDR2 are SGHTA and FQGNSA. The ends lost 6 bases at V and 7 bases at J; junction bases unmatched: 10. The CDR3 totals 15 residues. Here the CDR3 DNA reads TGTGCCAGCAGTGAGGGACAGGTGCTAGGTGAAAAACTGTTTTTT. As protein: CASSEGQVLGEKLFF.

The chain couples TRBV18 to TRBJ2-3, with 7 bases identical to TRBD2. The germline V gene has CDR1 KGHSH and CDR2 LQKENI. The CDR3 covers 17 residues. After removal of 6 bases from V and 3 bases from J, the junction contained 15 bases not matched to a gene. The CDR3 spells CASSLRLRERRTDTQYF. CDR3 DNA: TGTGCCAGCTCGCTCAGGTTGCGGGAGCGGAGGACAGATACGCAGTATTTT.

The V gene is TRBV4-1, the J gene TRBJ2-1; TRBD2 might be the D (5 bases). The V gene's germline CDR1 is MGHRA and CDR2 YSYEKL. The CDR3 is 14 amino acids. V lost 1 base and J 5 bases, leaving 9 bases between the germline ends. CDR3 coding DNA: TGCGCCAGCAGCCAAGCGGGATACAACAATGAGCAGTTCTTC. The encoded protein is CASSQAGYNNEQFF.

The rearrangement joins TRBV29-1 to TRBJ2-7, with D possibly TRBD2 on 7 matching bases. CDR3 length: 13 residues. Deletions cut 4 bases from V and 3 bases from J, with 13 bases between. Per the germline V gene, CDR1 is SQVTM and CDR2 is ANQGSEA. This chain's CDR3 is CSVVGGGDYEQYF. The CDR3, as DNA: TGCAGCGTTGTGGGAGGGGGGGACTACGAGCAGTACTTC.

The rearrangement joins TRBV10-3 to TRBJ2-7, with 11 bases fitting TRBD2. The CDR3 length is 14 residues. Trimming removed 6 bases from V and 5 bases from J; junction bases left unmatched: 6. Germline CDR1 ENHRY, CDR2 SYGVKD. CDR3 DNA: TGTGCCATCAGCCATAGCGGGAGGGCCGACGAGCAGTACTTC. Amino acid sequence: CAISHSGRADEQYF.

This clone has only one observation. The CDR3 loop is CASSVSSLYPYNEQFF. The CDR3 DNA is TGTGCCAGCAGCGTTTCGTCTCTCTACCCCTACAATGAGCAGTTCTTC. This rearrangement joins TRBV7-2 to TRBJ2-1; no clear D gene. Trimming pared 5 bases from V and 2 bases from J, leaving 16 bases between. CDR3 length: 16 amino acids. CDR1 and CDR2 from the germline V gene are SGHTA and FQGNSA.

The chain combines TRBV25-1 with TRBJ2-3, with 10 bases that match TRBD1. Germline CDR1 MGHDK, CDR2 SYGVNS. J gave up 1 base and V 4 bases, and 5 bases lay outside the gene matches. This CDR3 region has 16 residues. The DNA of the CDR3 is TGTGCCAGCAGTGCAAGAGGGACAGGGGGCACAGATACGCAGTATTTT. Protein sequence: CASSARGTGGTDTQYF.

The gene calls are TRBV5-4 and TRBJ2-7; 11 bases map to TRBD1. Germline trimming cut 4 bases from V and 3 bases from J; bases unmatched to any gene: 3. From germline, CDR1 is SGHNT and CDR2 YYREEE (reference sequence). This CDR3 contains 14 residues. The CDR3 protein is CASSTGTGGYEQYF. The CDR3 DNA sequence: TGTGCCAGCAGCACCGGGACAGGGGGCTACGAGCAGTACTTC.

A remark on this clone: The sample carries other DNA sequences with the same CDR3. The chain recombines TRBV9 with TRBJ2-7, with 10 bases identical to TRBD2. V lost 0 bases and J lost 4; bases outside the gene matches: 1. CDR1 and CDR2 (germline): SGDLS, YYNGEE. This CDR3 has 14 residues. The DNA for the CDR3 is TGTGCCAGCAGCGTAGGGACTAGCGGATACGAGCAGTACTTC. It codes for CASSVGTSGYEQYF.

The chain recombines TRBV19 with TRBJ2-2; weak D call: TRBD1 (5 bases). Trimming shortened V by 10 bases and J by 6 bases, and 15 bases separated the two germline ends. The CDR3 runs 13 residues. Germline lookup yields CDR1 LNHDA and CDR2 SQIVND (reference sequence). The CDR3 nucleotides are TGTGCCATCAAGGCCAGGGAATCCGGGGAGCTGTTTTTT. It specifies CAIKARESGELFF.